This T cell receptor (beta chain) emerged from a study of blood T cell repertoires in COVID-19. Per the original methods: Using reference gene primer amplification, nucleated cell counts were estimated. Only in-frame clones appear in the TCRdb table, and some are missing; sequencing was by immunoSEQ multiplex PCR. V and J calls and clone size are given by that table; D and trimming were obtained from the DNA. The sample contains over 100,000 clones, around 90% of which appear only once. V trimming: 3 bases; J trimming: 6 bases; junction bases outside the gene matches: 7. The CDR3 sequence is 15 residues long. CDR1 MGHRA and CDR2 YSYEKL come from the germline V gene.

What was sequenced was peripheral blood. The J gene is TRBJ1-5, the V gene TRBV4-1; 8 positions match TRBD1. The sequence was obtained from a man aged 45-65 years with active or convalescent COVID-19. CDR3 sequence (DNA): TGCGCCAGCAGCCAGGACGGACAGGGTAGTCAGCCCCAGCATTTT. Translation gives CASSQDGQGSQPQHF.